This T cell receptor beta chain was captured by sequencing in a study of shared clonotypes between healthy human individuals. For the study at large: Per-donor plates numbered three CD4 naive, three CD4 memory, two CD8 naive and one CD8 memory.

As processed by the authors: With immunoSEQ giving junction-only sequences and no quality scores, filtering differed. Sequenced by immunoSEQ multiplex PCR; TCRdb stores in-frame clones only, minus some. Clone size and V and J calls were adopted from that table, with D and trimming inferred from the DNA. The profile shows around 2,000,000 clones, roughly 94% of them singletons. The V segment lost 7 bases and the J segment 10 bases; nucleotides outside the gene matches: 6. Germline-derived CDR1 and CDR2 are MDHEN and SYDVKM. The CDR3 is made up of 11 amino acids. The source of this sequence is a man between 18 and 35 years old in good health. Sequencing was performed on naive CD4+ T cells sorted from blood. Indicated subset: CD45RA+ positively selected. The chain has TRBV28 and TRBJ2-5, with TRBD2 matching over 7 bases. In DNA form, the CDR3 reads TGTGCCAGCAATCGTTGGGGGGGCCAGTACTTC. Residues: CASNRWGGQYF. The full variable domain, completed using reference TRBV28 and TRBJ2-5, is DVKVTQSSRYLVKRTGEKVFLECVQDMDHENMFWYRQDPGLGLRLIYFSYDVKMKEKGDIPEGYSVSREKKERFSLILESASTNQTSMYLCASNRWGGQYFGPGTRLLVL.